Shown below are 3 T cell receptor beta chains from a single sample sequenced in a study of blood T cell repertoires in COVID-19 (dated by TCRdb to 2018 to 2020). Libraries were made using the immunoSEQ multiplex PCR assay. TCRdb retrieved this table from immuneACCESS and kept in-frame rearrangements only. Not all clones are present; in checked studies, unresolved V genes account for under half, and no reason is known for the remainder. The sample profile shows 130,000 to 150,000 clones; 85% of them were found once. The ten largest clones take up 6.2% of the sample. The sequencing input was PBMCs or T cells enriched from blood (not recorded which). Receptors originate from a middle-aged woman who had recovered from COVID-19.

The rearrangement joins TRBV4-1 to TRBJ2-2; TRBD1 aligns across 8 bases. Trimming took 3 bases from V and 0 from J; bases not matched to a gene: 3. Germline CDR1 MGHRA, CDR2 YSYEKL. This CDR3 is built from 16 residues. The CDR3 is CASSHLTGANTGELFF. The CDR3 DNA sequence: TGCGCCAGCAGCCACCTGACAGGGGCGAACACCGGGGAGCTGTTTTTT.

The gene calls are TRBV7-9 and TRBJ2-5, with D tentatively TRBD1 (7 bases). CDR3 length equals 15 residues. V was clipped by 2 bases and J by 4 bases, with 14 bases between them. The germline V gene encodes CDR1 SEHNR and CDR2 FQNEAQ (reference sequence). This CDR3 reads CASSLSRGRGETQYF. CDR3 sequence (DNA): TGTGCCAGCAGCTTAAGTAGGGGGCGGGGAGAGACCCAGTACTTC. The variable domain in full, with the rest retrieved from reference TRBV7-9 and TRBJ2-5, is DTGVSQNPRHKITKRGQNVTFRCDPISEHNRLYWYRQTLGQGPEFLTYFQNEAQLEKSRLLSDRFSAERPKGSFSTLEIQRTEQGDSAMYLCASSLSRGRGETQYFGPGTRLLVL.

Notes on this clone: Other DNA sequences of this sample code for an identical CDR3. This chain uses TRBV7-9 with TRBJ1-2; a possible D gene is TRBD1 (6 bases). Germline lookup yields CDR1 SEHNR and CDR2 FQNEAQ (reference sequence). The CDR3 loop spans 13 amino acids. Between the trimmed V and J ends, which lost 5 bases and 3 bases, there was a span of 10 bases. CDR3 sequence (DNA): TGTGCCAGCAGCCTACAGGGTGACTATGGCTACACCTTC. As protein: CASSLQGDYGYTF.